These 18 T cell receptor beta chains share one sample of origin, sequenced in a study of blood T cell repertoires in COVID-19. Method: immunoSEQ multiplex PCR; TCRdb's copy keeps in-frame clones and lacks some. The sample lists around 370,000 clones; about 90% were seen once. What was sequenced was peripheral blood. These receptors were obtained from a woman aged 50 to 65 with COVID-19, enrolled during active disease.

The table lists this clone with a few counts. The chain links TRBV19 to TRBJ2-2; D not certain. The CDR3 has 14 amino acids. CDR1 LNHDA and CDR2 SQIVND come from the germline V gene (reference sequence). Trimming stripped 4 bases from V and 0 bases from J, with 6 bases between. Here the CDR3 reads CASSRAPNTGELFF. In DNA, the CDR3 is TGTGCCAGTAGTAGGGCCCCGAACACCGGGGAGCTGTTTTTT.

V usage is TRBV6-5 and J usage is TRBJ1-1, with TRBD1 matching 8 bases. The CDR3 runs to 13 residues. The germline V gene has CDR1 MNHEY and CDR2 SVGAGI. Trimming removed 7 bases from V and 9 bases from J; junction bases left unmatched: 10. The CDR3 sequence is CASNGQGPPKAFF. In DNA form, the CDR3 reads TGTGCCAGCAACGGACAGGGCCCTCCGAAAGCTTTCTTT.

The J gene is TRBJ1-2, the V gene TRBV30; the D gene is possibly TRBD1 (5 bases). Trimming shortened V by 1 base and J by 8 bases, and 17 bases separated the two germline ends. CDR1 and CDR2 (germline): GTSNPN, SVGIG (reference sequence). This CDR3 comprises 14 residues. The CDR3 loop reads CAWSAQGPTRGYTF. CDR3 DNA sequence: TGTGCCTGGAGTGCCCAGGGTCCTACGAGAGGCTACACCTTC.

V usage is TRBV11-1 and J usage is TRBJ2-5; TRBD2 is a possible D gene (5 bases). Germline CDR1 is SGHAT and CDR2 is FQDESV (reference sequence). Trimming left V 4 bases short and J 4 bases short, with 19 bases between. This CDR3 has 16 residues. The CDR3 bases are TGTGCCAGCAGCTCGCAAGGCATTGGCGGAGGAGAGACCCAGTACTTC. Protein sequence: CASSSQGIGGGETQYF. Full variable domain (remainder filled in from reference TRBV11-1 and TRBJ2-5): EAEVAQSPRYKITEKSQAVAFWCDPISGHATLYWYRQILGQGPELLVQFQDESVVDDSQLPKDRFSAERLKGVDSTLKIQPAELGDSAMYLCASSSQGIGGGETQYFGPGTRLLVL.

J is TRBJ2-7 and V is TRBV29-1; 9 positions agree with TRBD1. CDR3 size: 14 residues. The germline V gene encodes CDR1 SQVTM and CDR2 ANQGSEA. Trimming at V came to 1 base and at J to 2 bases, leaving 3 bases not matched to a gene. The CDR3, as DNA: TGCAGCGTTGAAGCTCGACAGGGGGCCTACGAGCAGTACTTC. It specifies CSVEARQGAYEQYF.

The chain is built from TRBV7-6 and TRBJ2-5; 10 bases fit TRBD2. Germline V CDR1 and CDR2: SGHVS, FNYEAQ. CDR3 size: 18 residues. Germline trimming cut 0 bases from V and 5 bases from J; bases unmatched to any gene: 12. CDR3 coding DNA: TGTGCCAGCAGCTTAGCGGCCCTAGCGGGAGCCTTAAGGGAGACCCAGTACTTC. It encodes CASSLAALAGALRETQYF.

V is TRBV19 and J is TRBJ2-4; 10 bases are shared with TRBD2. The CDR3 totals 14 residues. Per the germline V gene, CDR1 is LNHDA and CDR2 is SQIVND (reference sequence). Losses at the gene ends were 7 bases for V and 4 bases for J; bases not matched to a gene: 4. The CDR3 DNA is TGTGCCAGTAAATCGACTAGCGGGAAAAACATTCAGTACTTC. As protein: CASKSTSGKNIQYF. The whole variable domain, filled in from reference TRBV19 and TRBJ2-4, reads DGGITQSPKYLFRKEGQNVTLSCEQNLNHDAMYWYRQDPGQGLRLIYYSQIVNDFQKGDIAEGYSVSREKKESFPLTVTSAQKNPTAFYLCASKSTSGKNIQYFGAGTRLSVL.

V gene TRBV19 combines with J gene TRBJ1-1, with 7 bases aligning to TRBD1. The CDR3 contains 15 residues. Germline lookup yields CDR1 LNHDA and CDR2 SQIVND (reference sequence). V dropped 8 bases and J dropped 6; count of bases not matched to a gene: 15. The CDR3 reads CASRTGASGQSEAFF. CDR3 in DNA: TGTGCCAGTCGGACAGGTGCGTCGGGACAGTCTGAAGCTTTCTTT.

The V call is TRBV3-1 (or the pseudogene TRBV3-2), the J call TRBJ1-3; D is uncertain. The CDR3 length is 15 residues. CDR1 and CDR2 (germline): LGHDT, YNNKEL (reference sequence). Trimming removed 4 bases from V and 1 base from J, with 11 bases in between. CDR3 DNA sequence: TGTGCCAGCAGCCTCGGGTTGCGGTCTGGAAACACCATATATTTT. Its protein is CASSLGLRSGNTIYF.

This rearrangement joins TRBV7-9 to TRBJ2-7; the match to TRBD2 covers 11 bases. The CDR3 spans 14 residues. V lost 6 bases and J lost 2; bases outside the gene matches: 3. Germline V gives CDR1 SEHNR, CDR2 FQNEAQ (reference sequence). The CDR3 DNA reads as TGTGCCAGCAGGGGTAGCGGGAGGGCCTACGAGCAGTACTTC. Its translation is CASRGSGRAYEQYF.

The chain combines TRBV30 with TRBJ2-1, with D maybe TRBD2 (6 bases). The V end lost 0 bases, the J end lost 5 bases, and 8 bases lay between the germline ends. The CDR3 spans 13 residues. The germline CDR1 and CDR2 sequences are GTSNPN and SVGIG (reference sequence). In DNA form, the CDR3 reads TGTGCCTGGAGTGTATGGAGGGACAATGAGCAGTTCTTC. The encoded protein is CAWSVWRDNEQFF.

The chain combines TRBV7-9 with TRBJ1-1, with a possible D match to TRBD1 (6 bases). CDR1 is SEHNR, CDR2 FQNEAQ, per germline (reference sequence). V was clipped by 3 bases and J by 4 bases, with 12 bases between them. The length of the CDR3 is 14 residues. CDR3 DNA sequence: TGTGCCAGCAGCTTCGACTACAGGGTCACTGAAGCTTTCTTT. Encoded protein: CASSFDYRVTEAFF.

The chain is built from TRBV29-1 and TRBJ2-5, with D perhaps TRBD2 (5 bases). Per germline, CDR1 SQVTM and CDR2 ANQGSEA. The germline V and J ends were trimmed by 6 bases and 5 bases, with 13 bases remaining between them. This CDR3 comprises 12 residues. CDR3 nucleotide sequence: TGCAGCGTCACACTAGTAGTTGAGACCCAGTACTTC. It specifies CSVTLVVETQYF.

This chain links TRBV27 with TRBJ2-2, with 10 nucleotides matching TRBD1. Germline V lookup: CDR1 MNHEY, CDR2 SMNVEV (reference sequence). J lost 4 bases, V lost 4 bases, and 9 bases had no gene match. CDR3 size: 17 residues. The DNA of the CDR3 is TGTGCCAGCAGTTCCTACCCTGGGACAGGGGTCACCGGGGAGCTGTTTTTT. Translated, it gives CASSSYPGTGVTGELFF.

The J gene is TRBJ2-7, the V gene TRBV9; 7 bases align to TRBD1. CDR1 and CDR2 from the germline V gene are SGDLS and YYNGEE. V dropped 3 bases and J dropped 4; count of bases not matched to a gene: 10. The CDR3 runs to 15 residues. The CDR3: CASSAGTEVFYEQYF. CDR3 nucleotide sequence: TGTGCCAGCAGCGCCGGGACAGAAGTTTTTTACGAGCAGTACTTC.

The rearrangement uses TRBV28 and TRBJ1-6; 10 nucleotides match TRBD1. In germline, CDR1 is MDHEN, CDR2 SYDVKM. The CDR3 extends over 17 amino acids. Germline trimming cut 5 bases from V and 8 bases from J; bases unmatched to any gene: 12. The CDR3 loop is CASSKLRQGASYSPLHF. The CDR3 bases are TGTGCCAGCAGTAAACTTAGACAGGGGGCTTCTTATTCACCCCTCCACTTT.

The chain carries TRBV5-1 and TRBJ1-1; 7 bases match TRBD1. Germline-derived CDR1 and CDR2 are SGHRS and YFSETQ. Trimming cost V 4 bases and J 2 bases; bases outside gene matches: 5. The CDR3 totals 14 residues. The CDR3 reads CASSQGDRNTEAFF. CDR3 DNA: TGCGCCAGCAGCCAGGGGGACAGAAACACTGAAGCTTTCTTT.

The chain couples TRBV9 to TRBJ1-1; D not resolved. Germline V gives CDR1 SGDLS, CDR2 YYNGEE. The CDR3 is made up of 16 amino acids. V was shortened by 0 bases and J by 2 bases, with 14 bases between the two germline ends. The CDR3 DNA is TGTGCCAGCAGCGTAGGTGTCTCCGGGGTCAACACTGAAGCTTTCTTT. Translated, it gives CASSVGVSGVNTEAFF.